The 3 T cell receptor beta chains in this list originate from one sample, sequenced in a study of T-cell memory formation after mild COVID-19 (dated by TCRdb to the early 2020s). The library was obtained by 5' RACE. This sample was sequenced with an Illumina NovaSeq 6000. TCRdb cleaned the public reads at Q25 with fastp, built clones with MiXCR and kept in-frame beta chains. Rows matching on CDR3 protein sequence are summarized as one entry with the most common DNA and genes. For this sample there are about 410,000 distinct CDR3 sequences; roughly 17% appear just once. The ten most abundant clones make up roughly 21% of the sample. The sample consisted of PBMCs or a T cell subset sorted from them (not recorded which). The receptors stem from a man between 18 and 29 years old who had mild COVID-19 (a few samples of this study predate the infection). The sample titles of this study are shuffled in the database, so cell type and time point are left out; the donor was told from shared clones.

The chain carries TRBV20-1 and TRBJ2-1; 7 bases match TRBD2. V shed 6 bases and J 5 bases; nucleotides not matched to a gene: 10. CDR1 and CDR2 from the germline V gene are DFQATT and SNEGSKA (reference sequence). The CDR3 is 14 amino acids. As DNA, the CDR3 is TGCAGTGCACCTACTAGCGTCTGGGACAATGAGCAGTTCTTC. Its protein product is CSAPTSVWDNEQFF.

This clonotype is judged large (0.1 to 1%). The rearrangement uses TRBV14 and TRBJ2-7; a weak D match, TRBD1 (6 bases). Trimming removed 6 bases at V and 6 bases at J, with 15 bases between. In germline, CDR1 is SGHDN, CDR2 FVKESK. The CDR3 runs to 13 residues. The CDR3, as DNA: TGTGCCAGCAGTACGGACGTACAGGGCGAGCAGTACGTC. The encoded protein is CASSTDVQGEQYV.

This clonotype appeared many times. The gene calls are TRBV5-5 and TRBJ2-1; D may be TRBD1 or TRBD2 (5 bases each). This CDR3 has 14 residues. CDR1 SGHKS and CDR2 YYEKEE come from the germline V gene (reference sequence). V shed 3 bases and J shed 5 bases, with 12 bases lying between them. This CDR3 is CASSWVSGHNEQFF. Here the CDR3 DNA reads TGTGCCAGCAGCTGGGTCTCGGGACACAATGAGCAGTTCTTC.